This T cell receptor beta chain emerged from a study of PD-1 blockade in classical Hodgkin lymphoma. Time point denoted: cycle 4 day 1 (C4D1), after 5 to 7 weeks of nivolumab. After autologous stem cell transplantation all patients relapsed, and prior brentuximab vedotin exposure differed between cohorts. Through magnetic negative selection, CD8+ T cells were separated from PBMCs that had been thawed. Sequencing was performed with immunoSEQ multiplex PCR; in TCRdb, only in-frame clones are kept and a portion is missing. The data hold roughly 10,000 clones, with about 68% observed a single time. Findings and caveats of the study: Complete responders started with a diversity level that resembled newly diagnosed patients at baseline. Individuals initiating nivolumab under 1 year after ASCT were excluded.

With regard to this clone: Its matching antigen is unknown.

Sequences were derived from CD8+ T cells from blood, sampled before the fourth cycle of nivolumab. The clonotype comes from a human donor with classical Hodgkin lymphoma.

CDR3 loop: CASSWDSGRANTGELFF. The DNA of the CDR3 is TGTGCCAGCAGTTGGGACTCCGGAAGGGCGAACACCGGGGAGCTGTTTTTT. V usage is TRBV2 and J usage is TRBJ2-2; tentative D call: TRBD2 (6 bases). V shed 5 bases and J shed 0 bases, with 16 bases lying between them. The CDR3 spans 17 residues. Germline loops: CDR1 SNHLY, CDR2 FYNNEI.